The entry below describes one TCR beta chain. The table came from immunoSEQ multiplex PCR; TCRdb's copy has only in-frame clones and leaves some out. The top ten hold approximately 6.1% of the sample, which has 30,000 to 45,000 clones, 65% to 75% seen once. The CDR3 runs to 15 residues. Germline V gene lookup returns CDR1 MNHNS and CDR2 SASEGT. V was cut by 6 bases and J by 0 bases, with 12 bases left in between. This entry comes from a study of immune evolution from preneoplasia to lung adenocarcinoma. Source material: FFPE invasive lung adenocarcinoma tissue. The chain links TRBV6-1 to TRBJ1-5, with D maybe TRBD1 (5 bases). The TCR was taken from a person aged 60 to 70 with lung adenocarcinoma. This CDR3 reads CASRTEIYSNQPQHF. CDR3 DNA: TGTGCCAGCAGGACAGAGATATATAGCAATCAGCCCCAGCATTTT.